The clone carrying this TCR beta chain was picked up a small number of times. Its antigen is undetermined. Germline CDR1 reads SGHRS; CDR2 reads YFSETQ. There are 14 residues in the CDR3. V was trimmed by 3 bases and J by 3 bases, leaving 13 bases between them. The sample is drawn from a study of OX40 agonist ivuxolimab in advanced cancers. Study summary: At 0.01 to 10 mg/kg, ivuxolimab was administered intravenously to patients every 2 weeks. Recorded diagnoses for dose-escalation patients were hepatocellular carcinoma, melanoma, renal cell or head and neck cancer. General observations from the study: Averaged across samples, CD8+ T cells carried more expanded clones than CD4+ did. Low clonal expansion, among the lowest seen, marked partial responders at 0.1-3.0 mg/kg.

Only in-frame clones appear in the TCRdb table, and some are missing; sequencing was by immunoSEQ multiplex PCR. The table records under 75,000 clones, around 85% of them present only once. Sequences were derived from CD4+ or CD8+ T cells sorted from blood, sampled in a trial of the OX40 agonist ivuxolimab. The V and J genes are TRBV5-1 and TRBJ2-7; D not resolved. This clonotype was sampled from an adult with an advanced solid tumor such as melanoma, head and neck, liver or kidney cancer. This chain's CDR3 is CASSSGRNNYEQYF. The CDR3 nucleotides read TGCGCCAGCAGCTCCGGCAGGAATAACTACGAGCAGTACTTC.